Below, 7 T cell receptor beta chains from the same sample are listed, as sequenced in a study of early T cells in non-severe SARS-CoV-2 infection. TCRdb independently ran MiXCR on the 5' RACE reads; one entry per CDR3 protein. The sample includes tens of thousands of distinct CDR3 sequences, approximately 9.2% of them seen just once. The sample comprised whole blood. All receptors come from an adult who was a healthcare worker with PCR-confirmed SARS-CoV-2 infection or an uninfected control (not recorded which).

The genes are TRBV6-6 and TRBJ2-1; 9 bases align to TRBD2. CDR3 length equals 18 residues. The germline V gene encodes CDR1 MNHNY and CDR2 SVGAGI (reference sequence). V shed 5 bases, J shed 0 bases, and the junction held 11 bases outside the gene matches. The CDR3 nucleotides read TGTGCCAGCAGTCTGACTAGCGGCGGGGGTAGCTCCTACAATGAGCAGTTCTTC. It yields the protein CASSLTSGGGSSYNEQFF.

This CDR3 reads CASSGTGGGEKLFF. As DNA, the CDR3 is TGTGCCAGCAGTGGGACAGGGGGAGGCGAAAAACTGTTTTTT. The V call is TRBV25-1, the J call TRBJ1-4, with 10 bases aligning to TRBD1. Germline CDR1 and CDR2: MGHDK and SYGVNS. The CDR3 extends over 14 amino acids. The ends lost 4 bases at V and 8 bases at J; junction bases unmatched: 4.

This clonotype has ten or more counts. The chain carries TRBV7-6 and TRBJ2-2; 7 bases line up with TRBD1. This CDR3 has 16 amino acids. The V segment lost 5 bases and the J segment 2 bases; nucleotides outside the gene matches: 8. Germline CDR1 SGHVS, CDR2 FNYEAQ. The CDR3: CASSPSRQGNTGELFF. For the CDR3, the DNA is TGTGCCAGCAGCCCAAGCAGACAGGGTAACACCGGGGAGCTGTTTTTT.

Concerning this clonotype: It may be a read error: a sequence one base away is much more abundant. The chain carries TRBV2 and TRBJ2-5; a possible D gene is TRBD2 (6 bases). Between the trimmed V and J ends, which lost 8 bases and 3 bases, there was a span of 13 bases. This CDR3 spans 13 amino acids. In germline, CDR1 is SNHLY, CDR2 FYNNEI. CDR3 loop: CASEEGFKETQYF. The CDR3, as DNA: TGTGCCAGCGAGGAGGGGTTTAAAGAGACCCAGTACTTC.

This sequence joins TRBV5-6 and TRBJ2-5, with no clear D. V gave up 0 bases and J gave up 3 bases, with 12 bases separating them. This CDR3 has 15 amino acids. The germline gives CDR1 SGHDT, CDR2 YYEEEE. CDR3 in amino acids: CASSLARQKKETQYF. CDR3 DNA: TGTGCCAGCAGCTTGGCAAGGCAGAAGAAAGAGACCCAGTACTTC.

By sample share, this clonotype is medium-sized. V is TRBV6-2 or TRBV6-3 and J is TRBJ2-5, with D perhaps TRBD2 (6 bases). This CDR3 has 14 amino acids. Germline V lookup: CDR1 MNHEY, CDR2 SVGEGT. Trimming removed 2 bases from V and 4 bases from J, with 11 bases in between. In nucleotides, the CDR3 is TGTGCCAGCAGTTACCGGGGGAGTGGAGAGACCCAGTACTTC. It specifies CASSYRGSGETQYF.

This clonotype was observed a handful of times. A much larger clone differs by one base, so this may be a read error. V usage is TRBV20-1 and J usage is TRBJ1-4, with D unresolved. Germline CDR1 and CDR2: DFQATT and SNEGSKA (reference sequence). This CDR3 contains 11 residues. Trimming stripped 5 bases from V and 5 bases from J, with 6 bases between. The CDR3 DNA sequence: TGCAGTGCTCTGGACAATGAAAAACTGTTTTTT. Its translation: CSALDNEKLFF.